The entry below gives a single TCR beta chain sequence along with its context. This CDR3 contains 12 residues. Germline CDR1 and CDR2: MNHEY and SMNVEV (reference sequence). V was trimmed by 3 bases and J by 8 bases, leaving 8 bases between them. These data come from a study of blood T cell repertoires in COVID-19. Generated by immunoSEQ multiplex PCR, the TCRdb table keeps only in-frame clones and is missing some. The repertoire consists of approximately 20,000 clones, with roughly 80% occurring once and the leading ten covering 48%. The sample was peripheral blood. This chain links TRBV27 with TRBJ1-5, with D perhaps matching TRBD1 (6 bases). The sequence was obtained from a man in his 70s with acute or convalescent COVID-19. Written as DNA, the CDR3 is TGTGCCAGCAGTTTTGAGGGGGAGCCCCAGCATTTT. It is translated as CASSFEGEPQHF.